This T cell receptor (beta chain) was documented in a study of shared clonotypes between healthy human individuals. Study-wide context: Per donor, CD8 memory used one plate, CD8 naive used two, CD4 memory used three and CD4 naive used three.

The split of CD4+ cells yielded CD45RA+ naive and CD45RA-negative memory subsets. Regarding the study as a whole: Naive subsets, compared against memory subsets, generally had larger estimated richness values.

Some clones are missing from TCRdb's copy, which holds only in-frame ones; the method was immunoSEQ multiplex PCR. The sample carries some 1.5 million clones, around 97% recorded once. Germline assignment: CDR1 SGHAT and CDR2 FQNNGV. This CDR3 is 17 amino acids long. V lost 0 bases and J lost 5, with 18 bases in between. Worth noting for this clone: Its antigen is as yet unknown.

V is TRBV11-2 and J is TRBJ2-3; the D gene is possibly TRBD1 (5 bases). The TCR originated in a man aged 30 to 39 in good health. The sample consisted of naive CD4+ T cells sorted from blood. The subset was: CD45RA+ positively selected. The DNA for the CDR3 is TGTGCCAGCAGCTTAGATAGTTCCAGGGTTGGTGAAGATACGCAGTATTTT. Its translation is CASSLDSSRVGEDTQYF. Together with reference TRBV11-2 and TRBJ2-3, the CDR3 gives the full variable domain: EAGVAQSPRYKIIEKRQSVAFWCNPISGHATLYWYQQILGQGPKLLIQFQNNGVVDDSQLPKDRFSAERLKGVDSTLKIQPAKLEDSAVYLCASSLDSSRVGEDTQYFGPGTRLTVL.